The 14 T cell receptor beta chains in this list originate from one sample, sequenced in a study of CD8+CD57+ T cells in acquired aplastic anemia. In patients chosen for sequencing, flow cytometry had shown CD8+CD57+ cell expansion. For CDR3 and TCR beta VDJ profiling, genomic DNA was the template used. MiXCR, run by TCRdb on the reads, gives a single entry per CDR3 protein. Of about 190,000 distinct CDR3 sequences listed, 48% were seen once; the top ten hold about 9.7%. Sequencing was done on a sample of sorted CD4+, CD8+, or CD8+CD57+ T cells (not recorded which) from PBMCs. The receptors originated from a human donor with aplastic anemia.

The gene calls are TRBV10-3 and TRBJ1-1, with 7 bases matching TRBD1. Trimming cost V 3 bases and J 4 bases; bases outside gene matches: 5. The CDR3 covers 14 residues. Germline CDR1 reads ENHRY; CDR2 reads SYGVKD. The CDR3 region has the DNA TGTGCCATCAGTGAAGAGGGGGCCTTCACTGAAGCTTTCTTT. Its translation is CAISEEGAFTEAFF.

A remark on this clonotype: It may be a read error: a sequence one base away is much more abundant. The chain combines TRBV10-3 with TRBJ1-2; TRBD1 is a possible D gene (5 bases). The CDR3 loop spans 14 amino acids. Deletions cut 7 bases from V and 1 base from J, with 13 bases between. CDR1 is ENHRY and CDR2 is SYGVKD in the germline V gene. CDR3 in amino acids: CAITKTDYNYGYTF. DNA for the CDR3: TGTGCCATCACGAAGACAGATTATAACTATGGCTACACCTTC.

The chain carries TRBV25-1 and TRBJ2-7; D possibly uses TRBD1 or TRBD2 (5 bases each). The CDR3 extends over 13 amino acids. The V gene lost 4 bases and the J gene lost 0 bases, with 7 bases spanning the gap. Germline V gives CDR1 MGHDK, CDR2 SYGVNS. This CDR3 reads CASSVGGSYEQYF. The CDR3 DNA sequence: TGTGCCAGCAGTGTTGGGGGCTCCTACGAGCAGTACTTC.

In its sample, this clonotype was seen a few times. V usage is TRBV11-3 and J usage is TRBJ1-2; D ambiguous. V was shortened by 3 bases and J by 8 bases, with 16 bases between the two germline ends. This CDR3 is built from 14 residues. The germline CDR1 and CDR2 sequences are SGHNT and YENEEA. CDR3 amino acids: CASSLAGVTGGYTF. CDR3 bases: TGTGCCAGCAGCTTGGCGGGAGTGACGGGGGGCTACACCTTC.

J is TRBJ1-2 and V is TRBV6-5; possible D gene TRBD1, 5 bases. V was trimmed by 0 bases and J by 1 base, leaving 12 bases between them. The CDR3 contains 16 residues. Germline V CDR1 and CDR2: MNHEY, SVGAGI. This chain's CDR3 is CASSYSGAADNYGYTF. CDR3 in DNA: TGTGCCAGCAGTTACTCTGGGGCAGCAGATAACTATGGCTACACCTTC.

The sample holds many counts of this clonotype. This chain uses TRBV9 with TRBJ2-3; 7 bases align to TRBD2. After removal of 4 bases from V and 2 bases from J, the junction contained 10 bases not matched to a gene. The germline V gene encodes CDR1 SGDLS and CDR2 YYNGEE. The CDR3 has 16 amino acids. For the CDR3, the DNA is TGTGCCAGCAGCACCAGCCCCAGCGGGGCCACAGATACGCAGTATTTT. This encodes CASSTSPSGATDTQYF.

The CDR3: CSARDQVARGTDTQYF. CDR3 bases: TGCAGTGCTAGAGATCAGGTTGCGCGGGGTACAGATACGCAGTATTTT. V is TRBV20-1 and J is TRBJ2-3; possibly TRBD2 for D (6 bases). V was cut by 0 bases and J by 3 bases, with 16 bases left in between. The CDR3 extends over 16 amino acids. Per the germline V gene, CDR1 is DFQATT and CDR2 is SNEGSKA (reference sequence).

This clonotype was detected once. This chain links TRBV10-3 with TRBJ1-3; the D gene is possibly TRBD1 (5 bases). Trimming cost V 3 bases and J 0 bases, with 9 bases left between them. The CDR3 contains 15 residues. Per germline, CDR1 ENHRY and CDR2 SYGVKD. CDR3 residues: CAISDGQLSGNTIYF. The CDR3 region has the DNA TGTGCCATCAGTGACGGACAACTCTCTGGAAACACCATATATTTT.

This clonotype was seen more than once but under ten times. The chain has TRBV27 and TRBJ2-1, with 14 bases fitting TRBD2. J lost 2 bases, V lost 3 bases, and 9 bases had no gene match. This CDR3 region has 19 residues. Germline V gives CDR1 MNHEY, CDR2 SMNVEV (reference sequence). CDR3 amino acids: CASSFSGTSGRGAYNEQFF. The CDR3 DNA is TGTGCCAGCAGTTTTTCCGGGACTAGCGGGAGAGGGGCCTACAATGAGCAGTTCTTC.

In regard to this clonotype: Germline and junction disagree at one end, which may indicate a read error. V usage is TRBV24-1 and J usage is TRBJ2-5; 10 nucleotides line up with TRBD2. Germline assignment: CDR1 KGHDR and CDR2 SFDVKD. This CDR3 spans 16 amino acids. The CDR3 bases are TGTGTCACCAGTGATTTGGGGCTAGCGGGAGAAGAGACCCAGTACTTC. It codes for CVTSDLGLAGEETQYF.

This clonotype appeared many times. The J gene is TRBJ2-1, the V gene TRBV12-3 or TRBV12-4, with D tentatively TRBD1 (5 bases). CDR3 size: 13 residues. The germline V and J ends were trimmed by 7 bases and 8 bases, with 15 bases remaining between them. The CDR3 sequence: CASKKGFFDEQFF. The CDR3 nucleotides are TGTGCCAGCAAAAAGGGGTTTTTCGATGAGCAGTTCTTC.

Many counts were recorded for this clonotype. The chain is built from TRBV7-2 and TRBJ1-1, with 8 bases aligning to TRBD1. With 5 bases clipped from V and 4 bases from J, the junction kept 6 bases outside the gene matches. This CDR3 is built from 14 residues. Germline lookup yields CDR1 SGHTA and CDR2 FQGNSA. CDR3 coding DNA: TGTGCCAGCAGCAGGACAGGGTTGATCACTGAAGCTTTCTTT. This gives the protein CASSRTGLITEAFF.

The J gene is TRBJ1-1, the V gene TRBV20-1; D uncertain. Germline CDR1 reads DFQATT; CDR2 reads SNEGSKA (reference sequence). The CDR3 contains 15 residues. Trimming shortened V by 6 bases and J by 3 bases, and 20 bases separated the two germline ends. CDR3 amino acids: CSAPPPGEGDTEAFF. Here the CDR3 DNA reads TGCAGTGCCCCCCCCCCTGGAGAGGGAGACACTGAAGCTTTCTTT.

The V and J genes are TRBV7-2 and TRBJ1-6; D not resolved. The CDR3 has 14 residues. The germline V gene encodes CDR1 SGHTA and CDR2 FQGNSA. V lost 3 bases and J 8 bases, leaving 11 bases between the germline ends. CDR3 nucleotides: TGTGCCAGCAGCTTCGGGGTTGGAGATTCACCCCTCCACTTT. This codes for CASSFGVGDSPLHF.